What follows are 27 T cell receptor beta chains derived from one specimen sequenced in a study of a mutant IDH1 vaccine in newly diagnosed glioma. Sample time point: baseline, week 1 (first vaccination visit). As to treatment: pre-vaccination baseline after standard-of-care therapy. The data were produced by immunoSEQ multiplex PCR, yet TCRdb's version contains in-frame clones alone and is incomplete. This table holds fewer than 45,000 clones, 60% to 80% found once. The starting material was PBMCs, obtained from a glioma patient treated with radiotherapy, temozolomide or both. Receptors originate from a man in his forties with glioma. Some clones in this sample may be carry-over from other donors' samples.

J is TRBJ1-3 and V is TRBV30; D possibly corresponds to TRBD1 (5 bases). Per germline, CDR1 GTSNPN and CDR2 SVGIG (reference sequence). CDR3 size: 14 residues. Deletions cut 2 bases from V and 0 bases from J, with 8 bases between. In DNA, the CDR3 is TGTGCCTGGAGTAGGGGTAACTCTGGAAACACCATATATTTT. Translated: CAWSRGNSGNTIYF.

The chain employs TRBV5-1 and TRBJ2-7; 7 nucleotides align to TRBD1. V dropped 4 bases and J dropped 1; count of bases not matched to a gene: 11. Germline V gene data show CDR1 as SGHRS and CDR2 as YFSETQ. The CDR3 is 16 amino acids. In DNA form, the CDR3 reads TGCGCCAGCAGCGCCGGGACAGCCGCTCAATCCTACGAGCAGTACTTC. Translating it yields CASSAGTAAQSYEQYF.

The chain carries TRBV2 and TRBJ2-3, with 8 bases that match TRBD1. Germline V gene data show CDR1 as SNHLY and CDR2 as FYNNEI. With V trimmed by 4 bases and J by 6 bases, 6 bases remained unmatched. This CDR3 has 14 residues. For the CDR3, the DNA is TGTGCCAGCAGTGCCCGGACAGGGCGGGATACGCAGTATTTT. Protein sequence: CASSARTGRDTQYF.

The DNA for the CDR3 is TGTGCCAGCAGTGATGATCTGGGCGGGGGGCCCAGCACAGATACGCAGTATTTT. Protein product: CASSDDLGGGPSTDTQYF. V usage is TRBV25-1 and J usage is TRBJ2-3, with TRBD2 matching 8 bases. The CDR3 is 18 amino acids. The trim removed 3 bases at V and 0 bases at J, leaving 11 bases unmatched. Germline CDR1 reads MGHDK; CDR2 reads SYGVNS. The whole variable domain, remainder taken from reference TRBV25-1 and TRBJ2-3, is EADIYQTPRYLVIGTGKKITLECSQTMGHDKMYWYQQDPGMELHLIHYSYGVNSTEKGDLSSESTVSRIRTEHFPLTLESARPSHTSQYLCASSDDLGGGPSTDTQYFGPGTRLTVL.

The chain recombines TRBV4-1 with TRBJ2-5; the match to TRBD2 covers 8 bases. From germline, CDR1 is MGHRA and CDR2 YSYEKL. This CDR3 is built from 15 residues. J was trimmed by 4 bases and V by 1 base; bases with no gene match: 5. The CDR3 coding sequence is TGCGCCAGCAGCCAAGCGGGGGGGCCTCCAGAGACCCAGTACTTC. Translating gives CASSQAGGPPETQYF.

V is TRBV10-1 and J is TRBJ2-7; the D call may be TRBD1 or TRBD2 (5 bases each). The CDR3 has 13 residues. V gave up 10 bases and J gave up 2 bases, with 15 bases separating them. CDR1 is WNHNN and CDR2 is SYGVQD in the germline V gene (reference sequence). CDR3 coding DNA: TGCGCCAAGAAGAGGGACCGAGCCTACGAGCAGTACTTC. It codes for CAKKRDRAYEQYF.

The chain links TRBV5-6 to TRBJ1-4; D ambiguous. This CDR3 is 15 amino acids long. The V gene lost 4 bases and the J gene lost 0 bases, with 10 bases spanning the gap. CDR1 and CDR2 (germline): SGHDT, YYEEEE. The CDR3 region is CASSPKVATNEKLFF. The CDR3 nucleotides are TGTGCCAGCAGCCCTAAGGTTGCAACTAATGAAAAACTGTTTTTT.

The chain is built from TRBV2 and TRBJ1-2; D ambiguous. The germline V gene has CDR1 SNHLY and CDR2 FYNNEI. V was trimmed by 6 bases and J by 7 bases, leaving 6 bases between them. CDR3 length: 10 amino acids. CDR3 nucleotide sequence: TGTGCCAGCAGCGGGCTTGGCTACACCTTC. Translation: CASSGLGYTF.

This rearrangement joins TRBV14 to TRBJ2-1; D remains ambiguous. V lost 1 base, J lost 2 bases, and 9 bases lay in between. The CDR3 contains 15 residues. CDR1 SGHDN and CDR2 FVKESK come from the germline V gene. The CDR3 protein is CASSQGSVTYNEQFF. DNA for the CDR3: TGTGCCAGCAGCCAAGGGTCAGTTACCTACAATGAGCAGTTCTTC.

This chain joins TRBV7-6 and TRBJ2-1; D might be TRBD1 or TRBD2, each matching 6 bases. Germline V lookup: CDR1 SGHVS, CDR2 FNYEAQ. The length of the CDR3 is 14 residues. The ends were cut back, 2 bases at V and 5 bases at J, with 10 bases in the middle. The CDR3 sequence: CASSLPGAHNEQFF. CDR3 sequence (DNA): TGTGCCAGCAGCTTACCGGGGGCCCACAATGAGCAGTTCTTC.

The chain couples TRBV7-9 to TRBJ2-2; D is unresolved. CDR3 size: 14 residues. CDR1 SEHNR and CDR2 FQNEAQ come from the germline V gene (reference sequence). V was cut by 0 bases and J by 0 bases, with 2 bases left in between. In nucleotides, the CDR3 is TGTGCCAGCAGCTTAGCGCCGAACACCGGGGAGCTGTTTTTT. This codes for CASSLAPNTGELFF.

This chain joins TRBV19 and TRBJ1-4; TRBD1 agrees at 7 bases. CDR1 LNHDA and CDR2 SQIVND come from the germline V gene (reference sequence). The junction had 14 bases not matched to a gene; V was cut back by 5 bases and J by 8 bases. CDR3 size: 16 residues. The CDR3 nucleotides are TGTGCCAGTAGTTCGCGACAGGGCGAGGATGGAGAAAAACTGTTTTTT. This translates into CASSSRQGEDGEKLFF.

The gene calls are TRBV4-1 and TRBJ1-4; D call uncertain. This CDR3 spans 16 amino acids. Germline CDR1 and CDR2: MGHRA and YSYEKL. V lost 0 bases and J 6 bases, leaving 14 bases between the germline ends. The CDR3 sequence is CASSQEKEGYYEKLFF. The CDR3 nucleotides read TGCGCCAGCAGCCAAGAGAAAGAGGGCTACTATGAAAAACTGTTTTTT.

V and J are TRBV9 and TRBJ2-3, with a possible D match to TRBD1 (6 bases). Germline-derived CDR1 and CDR2 are SGDLS and YYNGEE. V was pared by 0 bases and J by 1 base, with 9 bases between. This CDR3 contains 15 residues. CDR3 region: CASSVDRARTDTQYF. CDR3 in DNA: TGTGCCAGCAGCGTAGACAGGGCTCGCACAGATACGCAGTATTTT. Based on the CDR3 plus reference TRBV9 and TRBJ2-3, the full variable domain is DSGVTQTPKHLITATGQRVTLRCSPRSGDLSVYWYQQSLDQGLQFLIQYYNGEERAKGNILERFSAQQFPDLHSELNLSSLELGDSALYFCASSVDRARTDTQYFGPGTRLTVL.

The chain joins TRBV29-1 to TRBJ1-4; 7 bases fit TRBD1. Germline CDR1 reads SQVTM; CDR2 reads ANQGSEA. V gave up 6 bases and J gave up 7 bases; unmatched junction bases: 14. This CDR3 comprises 15 residues. The chain's CDR3 is CSVAGTENSGEKLFF. CDR3 DNA: TGCAGCGTCGCTGGGACAGAAAATTCGGGTGAAAAACTGTTTTTT.

This clone was detected once. V usage is TRBV7-6 and J usage is TRBJ2-7, with 8 bases lining up with TRBD1. Losses at the gene ends were 5 bases for V and 4 bases for J; bases not matched to a gene: 7. CDR3 length: 14 residues. Germline assignment: CDR1 SGHVS and CDR2 FNYEAQ. CDR3 region: CASSAGQGAYEQYF. As DNA, the CDR3 is TGTGCCAGCAGCGCGGGGCAGGGGGCTTACGAGCAGTACTTC.

This clone was recorded a few times. The chain carries TRBV2 and TRBJ2-2, with D unclear. Germline lookup yields CDR1 SNHLY and CDR2 FYNNEI. The ends were cut back, 4 bases at V and 3 bases at J, with 6 bases in the middle. The CDR3 consists of 13 residues. The CDR3 DNA is TGTGCCAGCAGTGGGCGGTACACCGGGGAGCTGTTTTTT. It is translated as CASSGRYTGELFF.

The chain joins TRBV27 to TRBJ1-6, with D perhaps TRBD1 (5 bases). Trimming stripped 3 bases from V and 13 bases from J, with 22 bases between. Per germline, CDR1 MNHEY and CDR2 SMNVEV (reference sequence). The CDR3 is made up of 16 amino acids. For the CDR3, the DNA is TGTGCCAGCAGTTTTGGAATCGGGACTTTCATGGCGCCCCTCCACTTT. Protein: CASSFGIGTFMAPLHF.

The chain is built from TRBV4-3 and TRBJ2-7, with 9 bases lining up with TRBD1. Germline V CDR1 and CDR2: LGHNA, YSLEER. The length of the CDR3 is 15 residues. J gave up 6 bases and V 3 bases, and 9 bases lay outside the gene matches. The CDR3 reads CASSQDGTGSVEQYF. For the CDR3, the DNA is TGCGCCAGCAGCCAGGACGGGACAGGGTCGGTCGAGCAGTACTTC.

V and J are TRBV6-6 and TRBJ2-7; D may be TRBD2 (5 bases). The CDR3 covers 14 residues. The V gene's germline CDR1 is MNHNY and CDR2 SVGAGI (reference sequence). V lost 3 bases to trimming and J lost 2 bases, with 11 bases between them. This chain's CDR3 is CASSYAAATYEQYF. In DNA form, the CDR3 reads TGTGCCAGCAGTTATGCAGCGGCAACCTACGAGCAGTACTTC.

The CDR3 loop reads CASTRDTGSYEQYF. The CDR3 region has the DNA TGTGCCAGCACCCGGGACACCGGCTCCTACGAGCAGTACTTC. V is TRBV2 and J is TRBJ2-7; the D gene is possibly TRBD1 (6 bases). This CDR3 is 14 amino acids long. The V end was cut by 7 bases, the J end by 0 bases, with 13 bases between. CDR1 and CDR2 (germline): SNHLY, FYNNEI.

This chain links TRBV14 with TRBJ2-6; no firm D call. V lost 1 base to trimming and J lost 2 bases, with 6 bases between them. Germline V gene data show CDR1 as SGHDN and CDR2 as FVKESK. This CDR3 contains 15 residues. The CDR3 sequence: CASSQALAGANVLTF. In DNA form, the CDR3 reads TGTGCCAGCAGCCAAGCGCTTGCTGGGGCCAACGTCCTGACTTTC.

The chain carries TRBV30 and TRBJ1-5; TRBD1 aligns across 11 bases. With V trimmed by 1 base and J by 6 bases, 17 bases remained unmatched. Germline CDR1 is GTSNPN and CDR2 is SVGIG (reference sequence). The CDR3 loop spans 19 amino acids. The CDR3 coding sequence is TGTGCCTGGAGTGCGGGCTGGGGGACAGGGGGGGGATTTGGTCAGCCCCAGCATTTT. This encodes CAWSAGWGTGGGFGQPQHF. Full variable domain (remainder filled in from reference TRBV30 and TRBJ1-5): SQTIHQWPATLVQPVGSPLSLECTVEGTSNPNLYWYRQAAGRGLQLLFYSVGIGQISSEVPQNLSASRPQDRQFILSSKKLLLSDSGFYLCAWSAGWGTGGGFGQPQHFGDGTRLSIL.

The chain carries TRBV29-1 and TRBJ2-3, with 12 bases that match TRBD2. The junction had 5 bases not matched to a gene; V was cut back by 1 base and J by 3 bases. The CDR3 consists of 16 residues. In germline, CDR1 is SQVTM, CDR2 ANQGSEA. The DNA of the CDR3 is TGCAGCGTTGAAGGTCTAGCGGGGGGGGGTACAGATACGCAGTATTTT. This encodes CSVEGLAGGGTDTQYF.

The V call is TRBV27, the J call TRBJ2-3, with a possible D match to TRBD2 (5 bases). The CDR3 sequence is 16 residues long. Germline lookup yields CDR1 MNHEY and CDR2 SMNVEV (reference sequence). V was pared by 3 bases and J by 0 bases, with 13 bases between. CDR3 bases: TGTGCCAGCAGTTTGGACTTTCGGTCTAGCACAGATACGCAGTATTTT. Amino acids: CASSLDFRSSTDTQYF.

This clone was counted a few times. An end of the junction differs from the germline gene, which may be a read error. The chain joins TRBV30 to TRBJ1-1; unclear D gene. Germline V gives CDR1 GTSNPN, CDR2 SVGIG (reference sequence). This CDR3 comprises 11 residues. The CDR3 DNA sequence: TGTGCCTGGAGCTCCCCACAGATACCCGTCTTT. It codes for CAWSSPQIPVF.

The chain's CDR3 is CASSLVRNGGYTF. The CDR3 bases are TGTGCCAGCAGCCTTGTTCGAAATGGTGGCTACACCTTC. This sequence joins TRBV6-5 and TRBJ1-2; the D is unclear. V lost 6 bases, J lost 7 bases, and 15 bases lay in between. Germline V CDR1 and CDR2: MNHEY, SVGAGI. The CDR3 extends over 13 amino acids.